Presented here are 4 T cell receptor beta chains from one specimen sequenced in a study of early T cells in non-severe SARS-CoV-2 infection. Using its own MiXCR run on the 5' RACE reads, TCRdb lists one record per CDR3 protein. The data show about 35,000 distinct CDR3 sequences, about 7% seen once. Sequencing used whole blood. Receptor source: an adult who was a healthcare worker with PCR-confirmed SARS-CoV-2 infection or an uninfected control (not recorded which).

CDR3 sequence: CAWSVARVPANTGELFF. The CDR3 DNA sequence: TGTGCCTGGAGTGTAGCGCGGGTCCCTGCGAACACCGGGGAGCTGTTTTTT. J is TRBJ2-2 and V is TRBV30, with D possibly TRBD2 on 5 matching bases. Per germline, CDR1 GTSNPN and CDR2 SVGIG (reference sequence). V lost 0 bases to trimming and J lost 0 bases, with 14 bases between them. CDR3 length: 17 amino acids.

This clonotype has ten or more counts. V usage is TRBV5-1 and J usage is TRBJ2-5, with TRBD2 matching 7 bases. This CDR3 is 14 amino acids long. The germline gives CDR1 SGHRS, CDR2 YFSETQ. The chain's CDR3 is CASASGAPRETQYF. DNA for the CDR3: TGCGCATCCGCTAGCGGAGCCCCCAGAGAGACCCAGTACTTC.

The chain carries TRBV11-2 and TRBJ2-4, with TRBD2 matching 11 bases. V shed 5 bases, J shed 0 bases, and the junction held 6 bases outside the gene matches. The CDR3 totals 17 residues. Germline CDR1 is SGHAT and CDR2 is FQNNGV. CDR3 coding DNA: TGTGCCAGCAGCCACGGGACTAGCGGCATAGCCAAAAACATTCAGTACTTC. This sequence encodes CASSHGTSGIAKNIQYF.

Ten or more counts support this clonotype. The V gene is TRBV6-6, the J gene TRBJ1-2; D gene uncertain. V lost 2 bases to trimming and J lost 3 bases, with 4 bases between them. CDR3 length: 12 amino acids. Germline V lookup: CDR1 MNHNY, CDR2 SVGAGI (reference sequence). CDR3 sequence: CASSYKDYGYTF. DNA of the CDR3: TGTGCCAGCAGTTACAAAGACTATGGCTACACCTTC.